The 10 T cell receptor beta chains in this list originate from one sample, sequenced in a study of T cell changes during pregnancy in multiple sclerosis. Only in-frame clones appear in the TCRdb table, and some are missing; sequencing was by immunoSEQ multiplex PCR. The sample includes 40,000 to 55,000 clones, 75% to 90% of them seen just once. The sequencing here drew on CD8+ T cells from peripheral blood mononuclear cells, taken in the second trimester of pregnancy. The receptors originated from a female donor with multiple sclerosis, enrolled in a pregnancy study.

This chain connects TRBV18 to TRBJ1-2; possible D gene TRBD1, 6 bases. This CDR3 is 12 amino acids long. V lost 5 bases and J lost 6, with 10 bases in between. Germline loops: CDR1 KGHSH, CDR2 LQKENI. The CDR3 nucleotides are TGTGCCAGCTCAGTAGGGGGTGATGGCTACACCTTC. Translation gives CASSVGGDGYTF.

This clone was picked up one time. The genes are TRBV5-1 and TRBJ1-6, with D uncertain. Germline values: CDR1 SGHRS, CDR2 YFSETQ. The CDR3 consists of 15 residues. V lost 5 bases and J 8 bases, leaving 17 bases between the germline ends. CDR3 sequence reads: CASRERGGDYSPLHF. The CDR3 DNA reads TGCGCCAGCAGGGAGCGTGGAGGTGACTATTCACCCCTCCACTTT.

As DNA, the CDR3 is TGCGCCAGCAGCTCGTACTACGAGCAGTACTTC. Encoded protein: CASSSYYEQYF. The chain has TRBV5-1 and TRBJ2-7; D unresolved. V was pared by 3 bases and J by 3 bases, with 4 bases between. Germline-derived CDR1 and CDR2 are SGHRS and YFSETQ. CDR3 size: 11 residues.

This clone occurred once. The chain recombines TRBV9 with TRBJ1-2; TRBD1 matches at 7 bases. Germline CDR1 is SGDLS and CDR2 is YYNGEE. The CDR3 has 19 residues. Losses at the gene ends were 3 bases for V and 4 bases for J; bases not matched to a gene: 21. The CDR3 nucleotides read TGTGCCAGCAGCGGCGGGACAGAACAGTTTGTGCAGGGTTTCTATGGCTACACCTTC. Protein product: CASSGGTEQFVQGFYGYTF.

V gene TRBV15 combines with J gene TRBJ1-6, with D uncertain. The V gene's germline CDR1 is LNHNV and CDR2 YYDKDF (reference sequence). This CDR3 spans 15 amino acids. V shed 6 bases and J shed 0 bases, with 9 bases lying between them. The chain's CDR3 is CATRANSSYNSPLHF. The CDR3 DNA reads TGTGCCACCAGGGCGAACAGCTCCTATAATTCACCCCTCCACTTT.

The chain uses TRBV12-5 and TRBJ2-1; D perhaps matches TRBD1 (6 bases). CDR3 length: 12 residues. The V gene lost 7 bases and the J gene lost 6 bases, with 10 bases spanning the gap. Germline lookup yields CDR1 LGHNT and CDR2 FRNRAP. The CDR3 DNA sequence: TGTGCTAGTGCCCCGGACAGCAATGAGCAGTTCTTC. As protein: CASAPDSNEQFF.

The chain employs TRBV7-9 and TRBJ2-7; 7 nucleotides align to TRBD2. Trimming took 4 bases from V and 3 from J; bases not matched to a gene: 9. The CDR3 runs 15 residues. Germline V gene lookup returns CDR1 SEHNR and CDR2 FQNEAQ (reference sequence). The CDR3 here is CASSSSGGGHYEQYF. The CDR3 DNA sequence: TGTGCCAGCAGCTCCTCGGGAGGAGGGCACTACGAGCAGTACTTC. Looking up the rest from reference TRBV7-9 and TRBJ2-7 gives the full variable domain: DTGVSQNPRHKITKRGQNVTFRCDPISEHNRLYWYRQTLGQGPEFLTYFQNEAQLEKSRLLSDRFSAERPKGSFSTLEIQRTEQGDSAMYLCASSSSGGGHYEQYFGPGTRLTVT.

Here the CDR3 DNA reads TGTGCCAGTAGTTGGGACAAACACACCGGGGAGCTGTTTTTT. Translated, it gives CASSWDKHTGELFF. The chain links TRBV19 to TRBJ2-2, with D tentatively TRBD1 (6 bases). The length of the CDR3 is 14 residues. Germline CDR1 reads LNHDA; CDR2 reads SQIVND (reference sequence). Trimming cost V 5 bases and J 3 bases, with 10 bases left between them.

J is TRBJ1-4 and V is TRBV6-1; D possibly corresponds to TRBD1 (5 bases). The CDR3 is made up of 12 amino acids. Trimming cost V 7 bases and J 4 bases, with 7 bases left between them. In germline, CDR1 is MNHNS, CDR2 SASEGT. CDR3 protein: CASTQGNEKLFF. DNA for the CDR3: TGTGCCAGCACGCAGGGTAATGAAAAACTGTTTTTT.

DNA of the CDR3: TGCGCCAGCAGCTCGACTGAGACAGGGGATTCCGGTGAGCAGTTCTTC. It encodes CASSSTETGDSGEQFF. The chain has TRBV5-1 and TRBJ2-1, with 8 bases aligning to TRBD1. The CDR3 is 16 residues long. The J segment lost 9 bases and the V segment lost 3 bases, leaving 14 bases of the junction unmatched. Germline V gene sequence: CDR1 SGHRS, CDR2 YFSETQ.